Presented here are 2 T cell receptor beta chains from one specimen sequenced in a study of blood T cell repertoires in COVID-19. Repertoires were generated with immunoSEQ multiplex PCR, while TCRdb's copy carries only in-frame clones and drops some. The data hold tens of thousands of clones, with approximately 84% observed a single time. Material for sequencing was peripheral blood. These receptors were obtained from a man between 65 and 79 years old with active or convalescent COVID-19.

The CDR3 reads CASSLGPGLDEKLFF. CDR3 bases: TGTGCCAGCAGCTTAGGCCCGGGACTAGATGAAAAACTGTTTTTT. The rearrangement joins TRBV11-1 to TRBJ1-4; possibly TRBD1 for D (5 bases). CDR1 and CDR2 (germline): SGHAT, FQDESV (reference sequence). This CDR3 contains 15 residues. V was pared by 1 base and J by 6 bases, with 12 bases between.

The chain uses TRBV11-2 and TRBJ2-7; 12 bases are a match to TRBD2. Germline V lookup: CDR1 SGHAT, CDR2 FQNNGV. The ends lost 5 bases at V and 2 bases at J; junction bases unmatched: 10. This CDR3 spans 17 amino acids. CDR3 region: CASSIYRTSGTTYEQYF. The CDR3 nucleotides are TGTGCCAGCAGCATCTATAGGACTAGCGGGACAACCTACGAGCAGTACTTC.